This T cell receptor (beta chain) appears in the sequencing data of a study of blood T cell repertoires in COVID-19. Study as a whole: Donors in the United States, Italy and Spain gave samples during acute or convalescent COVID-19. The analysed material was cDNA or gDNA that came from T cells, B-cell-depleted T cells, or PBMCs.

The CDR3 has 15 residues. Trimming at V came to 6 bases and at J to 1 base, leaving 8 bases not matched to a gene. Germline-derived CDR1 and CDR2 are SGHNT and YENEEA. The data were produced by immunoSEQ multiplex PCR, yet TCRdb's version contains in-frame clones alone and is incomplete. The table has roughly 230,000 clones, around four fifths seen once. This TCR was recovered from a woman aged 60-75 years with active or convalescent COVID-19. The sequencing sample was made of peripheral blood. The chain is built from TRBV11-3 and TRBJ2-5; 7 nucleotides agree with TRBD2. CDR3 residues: CASSPGLDSQETQYF. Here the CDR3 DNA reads TGTGCCAGCAGTCCCGGACTAGACTCCCAAGAGACCCAGTACTTC.